The 16 T cell receptor beta chains reported below all come from one sample, sequenced in a study of HIV-infected patients and healthy controls. cDNA was made from approximately 500 ng RNA using alpha and beta constant primers. Using multiplexing indices, alpha and beta chain libraries were generated apart by chain-specific third strand synthesis. TCRdb used MiXCR to reprocess the 5' RACE reads, holding one entry per CDR3 protein. Counted here are approximately 13,000 distinct CDR3 sequences, around 10% occurring once; the ten biggest clones make up 35% to 45%. Roughly three months, about 14 weeks, into antiretroviral therapy, follow-up blood was collected. No cell fractionation was done, so the repertoire covers all unsorted peripheral blood T cells. The sample consisted of blood, taken during antiretroviral therapy. The receptors stem from an adult with HIV infection. The donor label of this sample is uncertain.

This clonotype was detected ten times or more. The chain uses TRBV29-1 and TRBJ2-7, with 8 positions matching TRBD1. CDR3 size: 16 residues. J was trimmed by 1 base and V by 4 bases; bases with no gene match: 12. The germline CDR1 and CDR2 sequences are SQVTM and ANQGSEA. CDR3: CSVVFNSGDRSYEQYF. DNA of the CDR3: TGCAGCGTTGTTTTTAATTCAGGGGACAGGTCCTACGAGCAGTACTTC.

This clonotype was counted between two and nine times. This chain joins TRBV12-3 or TRBV12-4 and TRBJ2-7, with a tentative D call TRBD2 (5 bases). There are 14 residues in the CDR3. V gave up 6 bases and J gave up 2 bases, with 14 bases separating them. CDR3: CASRTWERPYEQYF. Here the CDR3 DNA reads TGTGCCAGCAGGACCTGGGAGAGGCCCTACGAGCAGTACTTC.

This clonotype appeared many times. The chain joins TRBV12-3 or TRBV12-4 to TRBJ1-1, with D maybe TRBD1 (5 bases). Trimming removed 6 bases from V and 4 bases from J, with 15 bases in between. This CDR3 spans 14 amino acids. In DNA form, the CDR3 reads TGTGCCAGCAGGCTGGCGGGGGAAGGCACTGAAGCTTTCTTT. Its protein product is CASRLAGEGTEAFF.

This clonotype appeared many times. The rearrangement links TRBV19 to TRBJ2-7; 9 bases align to TRBD1. Germline CDR1 is LNHDA and CDR2 is SQIVND (reference sequence). After removal of 3 bases from V and 2 bases from J, the junction contained 5 bases not matched to a gene. The CDR3 length is 15 residues. In DNA form, the CDR3 reads TGTGCCAGTAGTATCGGGGACAGGGCGGCCTACGAGCAGTACTTC. Protein: CASSIGDRAAYEQYF.

This clonotype was observed at least ten times. This chain uses TRBV24-1 with TRBJ2-7; tentative D call: TRBD1 (6 bases). Per germline, CDR1 KGHDR and CDR2 SFDVKD. This CDR3 region has 15 residues. V lost 2 bases and J lost 6, with 16 bases in between. Written as DNA, the CDR3 is TGTGCCACCAGTGATTCTCGCCAGGGGAATCGCGAGCAGTACTTC. It encodes CATSDSRQGNREQYF.

The V and J genes are TRBV29-1 and TRBJ2-5; 7 bases are shared with TRBD1. This CDR3 has 13 residues. Trimming removed 7 bases from V and 1 base from J; junction bases left unmatched: 6. Germline values: CDR1 SQVTM, CDR2 ANQGSEA. The CDR3 DNA is TGCAGCGCTCCAGGGACAGTCCAAGAGACCCAGTACTTC. Translating gives CSAPGTVQETQYF.

The chain has TRBV10-3 and TRBJ1-4; perhaps TRBD1 as D (5 bases). The V and J ends lost 6 bases and 8 bases respectively, with 13 bases between them. The CDR3 extends over 13 amino acids. CDR1 is ENHRY, CDR2 SYGVKD, per germline. The CDR3 sequence is CAISRDRSEKLFF. The CDR3 coding sequence is TGTGCCATCAGCAGGGACCGCTCGGAAAAACTGTTTTTT.

In this sample, this clonotype turned up many times. The chain carries TRBV20-1 and TRBJ2-5; 9 positions agree with TRBD2. The CDR3 covers 17 residues. Per germline, CDR1 DFQATT and CDR2 SNEGSKA (reference sequence). V trimming: 0 bases; J trimming: 2 bases; junction bases outside the gene matches: 10. The CDR3 loop reads CSARDQLKTSGQETQYF. In DNA form, the CDR3 reads TGCAGTGCTAGAGATCAACTGAAGACTAGCGGTCAAGAGACCCAGTACTTC.

The chain carries TRBV7-9 and TRBJ2-5; TRBD2 matches at 12 bases. The germline V gene encodes CDR1 SEHNR and CDR2 FQNEAQ (reference sequence). V lost 5 bases, J lost 1 base, and 2 bases stayed unmatched. The CDR3 length is 15 residues. The DNA of the CDR3 is TGTGCCAGCAGCCGGACTAGCGGGGCCCAAGAGACCCAGTACTTC. It translates to CASSRTSGAQETQYF.

This clonotype was recorded many times. The rearrangement uses TRBV12-3 or TRBV12-4 and TRBJ2-5; TRBD2 agrees at 13 bases. Trimming cost V 5 bases and J 5 bases; bases outside gene matches: 8. The CDR3 spans 16 residues. CDR3 residues: CASSPIRLAGGETQYF. The CDR3 DNA sequence: TGTGCCAGCAGTCCCATCCGACTAGCGGGAGGCGAGACCCAGTACTTC.

This clonotype has ten or more counts. The V gene is TRBV7-6, the J gene TRBJ1-3; D not certain. Trimming removed 2 bases at V and 0 bases at J, with 17 bases between. Germline loops: CDR1 SGHVS, CDR2 FNYEAQ. The CDR3 contains 18 residues. As DNA, the CDR3 is TGTGCCAGCAGCTTACAAGTTTTCCAGGAAAACTCTGGAAACACCATATATTTT. Its translation is CASSLQVFQENSGNTIYF.

Judged by abundance, this clonotype is medium-sized. J is TRBJ2-7 and V is TRBV18; 7 bases are a match to TRBD1. Trimming at V came to 3 bases and at J to 2 bases, leaving 4 bases not matched to a gene. This CDR3 is 14 amino acids long. The germline V gene has CDR1 KGHSH and CDR2 LQKENI. The CDR3 bases are TGTGCCAGCTCACCGGGGACAGAGCCCTACGAGCAGTACTTC. This encodes CASSPGTEPYEQYF.

This clonotype was counted only a few times. This chain uses TRBV19 with TRBJ1-5, with TRBD1 identical over 9 bases. The V and J ends lost 5 bases and 6 bases, in that order; junction bases with no gene match: 5. The length of the CDR3 is 14 residues. Germline loops: CDR1 LNHDA, CDR2 SQIVND (reference sequence). CDR3 protein: CASSLTGGVQPQHF. CDR3 nucleotide sequence: TGTGCCAGTAGTTTAACAGGGGGCGTTCAGCCCCAGCATTTT.

This chain connects TRBV12-3 or TRBV12-4 to TRBJ1-1; 10 bases are shared with TRBD1. Trimming cost V 6 bases and J 6 bases; bases outside gene matches: 1. This CDR3 comprises 12 residues. The CDR3 region is CASRGQGPEAFF. The CDR3, as DNA: TGTGCCAGCAGGGGACAGGGGCCTGAAGCTTTCTTT.

This clonotype was detected many times. V gene TRBV6-5 combines with J gene TRBJ2-3; perhaps TRBD2 as D (7 bases). V lost 7 bases, J lost 1 base, and 18 bases lay in between. The CDR3 extends over 16 amino acids. Germline CDR1 MNHEY, CDR2 SVGAGI. This CDR3 is CASTHEAGAGTDTQYF. CDR3 DNA: TGTGCCAGCACTCACGAGGCGGGGGCGGGCACAGATACGCAGTATTTT.

There are many counts of this clonotype. This chain uses TRBV6-5 with TRBJ1-1; D is unresolved. The germline gives CDR1 MNHEY, CDR2 SVGAGI. Trimming took off 6 bases at V and 4 bases at J, with 12 bases between the two ends. The CDR3 totals 13 residues. The CDR3 loop is CASRINRGTEAFF. The DNA for the CDR3 is TGTGCCAGCAGAATCAATAGAGGCACTGAAGCTTTCTTT.